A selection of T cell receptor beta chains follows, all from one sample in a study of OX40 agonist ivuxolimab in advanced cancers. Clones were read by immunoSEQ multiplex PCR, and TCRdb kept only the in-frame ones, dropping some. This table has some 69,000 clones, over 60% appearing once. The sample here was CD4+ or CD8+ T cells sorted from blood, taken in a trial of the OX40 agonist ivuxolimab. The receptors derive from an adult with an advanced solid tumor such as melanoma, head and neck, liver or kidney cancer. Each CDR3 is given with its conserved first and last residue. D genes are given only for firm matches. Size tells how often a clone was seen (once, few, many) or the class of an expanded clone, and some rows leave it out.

CASSQGPIGGKGYTF	TGCGCCAGCAGCCAAGGCCCCATAGGGGGAAAAGGCTACACCTTC	NA	TRBV4-1	TRBJ1-2	NA
CASSPNRGESYEQYF	TGTGCCAGCTCACCAAACAGGGGGGAATCCTACGAGCAGTACTTC	TRBD1	TRBV18	TRBJ2-7	NA
CASSLSSREQYF	TGTGCCAGCAGCTTGAGCTCACGCGAGCAGTACTTC	NA	TRBV5-5	TRBJ2-7	NA
CASSLGQGIYNEQFF	TGTGCCAGCAGCTTAGGACAGGGGATTTACAATGAGCAGTTCTTC	TRBD1	TRBV7-2	TRBJ2-1	NA
CASSRTGVGEKLFF	TGTGCCAGCAGTAGGACAGGGGTAGGAGAAAAACTGTTTTTT	TRBD1	TRBV2	TRBJ1-4	NA
CASSSGLAGGSYEQYF	TGTGCCAGCAGTTCGGGACTAGCGGGGGGCTCCTACGAGCAGTACTTC	TRBD2	TRBV6-4	TRBJ2-7	NA
CASSRNGPAYEQYF	TGTGCCAGCAGCCGAAACGGACCCGCTTACGAGCAGTACTTC	NA	TRBV5-6	TRBJ2-7	once
CASSSDRGPYEQYF	TGCGCCAGCAGCTCTGACAGGGGGCCCTACGAGCAGTACTTC	TRBD1	TRBV5-1	TRBJ2-7	NA
CASSLLGGGGIYEQYF	TGCGCCAGCAGCTTGTTGGGGGGAGGAGGGATCTACGAGCAGTACTTC	NA	TRBV5-1	TRBJ2-7	NA
CASSPPQTDEQFF	TGTGCCAGCAGCCCCCCACAGACGGATGAGCAGTTCTTC	NA	TRBV11-3	TRBJ2-1	NA
CASSLWAIGARGYTF	TGTGCCAGCAGCTTGTGGGCGATTGGGGCTCGGGGCTACACCTTC	NA	TRBV5-5	TRBJ1-2	NA
CASSATGGRETQYF	TGCGCCAGCAGCGCCACAGGGGGCAGGGAGACCCAGTACTTC	TRBD1	TRBV5-1	TRBJ2-5	NA
CASKPTAAAGEQYF	TGTGCCAGTAAACCCACAGCAGCCGCGGGGGAGCAGTACTTC	NA	TRBV19	TRBJ2-7	NA
CASSLAEKTQYF	TGTGCCAGCAGCTTGGCGGAGAAGACCCAGTACTTC	NA	TRBV5-4	TRBJ2-5	NA
CASSVGHTSSGNTIYF	TGTGCCAGCAGCGTAGGGCACACCAGCTCTGGAAACACCATATATTTT	NA	TRBV9	TRBJ1-3	NA
CASSPDRSYGYTF	TGTGCCAGCTCACCAGACAGGAGCTATGGCTACACCTTC	NA	TRBV18	TRBJ1-2	few
CASRPGQHSNQPQHF	TGTGCCAGCAGGCCGGGACAGCACTCCAATCAGCCCCAGCATTTT	TRBD1	TRBV27	TRBJ1-5	NA
CASSLVSGGRSYNEQFF	TGTGCCAGCAGCTTAGTTAGCGGGGGCCGCTCCTACAATGAGCAGTTCTTC	TRBD2	TRBV7-2	TRBJ2-1	once
CASSPGTRNIQYF	TGTGCCAGCAGCCCGGGGACTAGAAACATTCAGTACTTC	TRBD2	TRBV9	TRBJ2-4	few
CASSVTSGVDTQYF	TGTGCCAGCAGTGTAACTAGCGGGGTGGATACGCAGTATTTT	TRBD2	TRBV6-4	TRBJ2-3	NA
CASSLGTGDLLAGNTIYF	TGTGCCAGCAGTCTAGGGACAGGGGACCTCCTGGCAGGAAACACCATATATTTT	TRBD1	TRBV28	TRBJ1-3	once
CASRTGTSGGDEQFF	TGTGCCAGCAGGACTGGGACTAGCGGAGGGGATGAGCAGTTCTTC	TRBD2	TRBV27	TRBJ2-1	NA
CAIRGGAANTGELFF	TGTGCCATCAGGGGAGGGGCCGCGAACACCGGGGAGCTGTTTTTT	TRBD2	TRBV10-3	TRBJ2-2	NA
CASSGTIPGITGELFF	TGCGCCAGCAGCGGGACTATCCCTGGGATTACCGGGGAGCTGTTTTTT	TRBD2	TRBV23-1	TRBJ2-2	NA
CAISESLDPNTGELFF	TGTGCCATCAGTGAGTCTTTGGATCCTAACACCGGGGAGCTGTTTTTT	NA	TRBV10-3	TRBJ2-2	NA
CASSKGQEGKNIQYF	TGTGCCAGTAGTAAAGGTCAGGAAGGCAAAAACATTCAGTACTTC	NA	TRBV19	TRBJ2-4	NA
CASSLGRQPYEQYF	TGTGCCAGCAGCTTAGGTCGGCAGCCCTACGAGCAGTACTTC	NA	TRBV7-8	TRBJ2-7	NA
CATSGGRDQQYF	TGTGCCACCAGCGGGGGGAGGGACCAGCAGTACTTC	TRBD2	TRBV15	TRBJ2-7	NA
CASRRDRGGETQYF	TGTGCCAGCAGAAGGGACAGGGGCGGTGAGACCCAGTACTTC	TRBD1	TRBV6-1	TRBJ2-5	few
CASSRGRETQYF	TGTGCCAGCAGCCGCGGGAGAGAGACCCAGTACTTC	TRBD2	TRBV7-9	TRBJ2-5	NA
CASSQEFDSGYTF	TGTGCCAGCAGCCAAGAATTCGACAGTGGCTACACCTTC	NA	TRBV4-2	TRBJ1-2	NA
CASSIATGEGQPQHF	TGTGCCAGTAGTATAGCGACAGGGGAAGGCCAGCCCCAGCATTTT	TRBD1	TRBV19	TRBJ1-5	NA
CASRVQGSPGNTIYF	TGTGCCAGCAGGGTCCAGGGATCACCTGGAAACACCATATATTTT	NA	TRBV6-5	TRBJ1-3	few
CASSYRDHSYEQYF	TGTGCTAGCAGCTACCGGGACCACTCCTACGAGCAGTACTTC	NA	TRBV5-6	TRBJ2-7	NA
CASSASPYEQYF	TGTGCCAGCAGCGCAAGCCCCTACGAGCAGTACTTC	NA	TRBV7-8	TRBJ2-7	NA
CATSRARSGTDTQYF	TGTGCCACCAGCAGAGCGCGATCGGGCACAGATACGCAGTATTTT	NA	TRBV15	TRBJ2-3	NA
CASSEVGLAGADTQYF	TGTGCCAGCAGTGAAGTGGGACTAGCGGGAGCAGATACGCAGTATTTT	TRBD2	TRBV25-1	TRBJ2-3	NA
CASSPGRDRVSEAFF	TGTGCCAGCAGCCCGGGGCGGGACAGGGTCTCTGAAGCTTTCTTT	TRBD1	TRBV5-4	TRBJ1-1	once
CASSPSQGSYNEQFF	TGTGCTAGCAGCCCGTCACAAGGCTCCTACAATGAGCAGTTCTTC	NA	TRBV7-7	TRBJ2-1	NA
CSVPGIYNEQFF	TGCAGCGTCCCGGGCATCTACAATGAGCAGTTCTTC	NA	TRBV29-1	TRBJ2-1	NA
CASLKWGSVNTEAFF	TGTGCCAGCCTCAAGTGGGGCTCAGTGAACACTGAAGCTTTCTTT	NA	TRBV5-8	TRBJ1-1	few
CASSPPRAGTYEQYF	TGTGCCAGCAGCCCACCCCGTGCGGGAACCTACGAGCAGTACTTC	NA	TRBV7-2	TRBJ2-7	medium-sized
CSAPAGEGGTQYF	TGCAGCGCCCCAGCGGGAGAGGGAGGGACCCAGTACTTC	TRBD2	TRBV29-1	TRBJ2-5	NA
CASGTGDRETQYF	TGTGCCAGCGGGACAGGGGATAGGGAGACCCAGTACTTC	TRBD1	TRBV28	TRBJ2-5	NA
CASSIGDSNQPQHF	TGTGCCAGTAGTATAGGGGACAGCAATCAGCCCCAGCATTTT	NA	TRBV19	TRBJ1-5	NA
CASSSRDYLRGELFF	TGTGCCAGCAGCTCCCGGGACTACCTTAGGGGGGAGCTGTTTTTT	TRBD2	TRBV11-1	TRBJ2-2	NA
CASSPRVGPGANNEQFF	TGTGCCAGCTCACCACGGGTCGGGCCGGGGGCGAACAATGAGCAGTTCTTC	NA	TRBV18	TRBJ2-1	once
CASSLSQTYEQYF	TGTGCCAGCAGCTTGAGCCAGACCTACGAGCAGTACTTC	NA	TRBV5-4	TRBJ2-7	few
CASSLVSGGPDTQYF	TGCGCCAGCAGCTTGGTTAGCGGGGGCCCAGATACGCAGTATTTT	TRBD2	TRBV5-1	TRBJ2-3	NA
CASSSVAGLPDSMRYGYTF	TGCGCCAGCAGTTCAGTGGCGGGGCTCCCCGATTCGATGAGATATGGCTACACCTTC	NA	TRBV4-1	TRBJ1-2	NA
CSVADRAEQFF	TGCAGCGTTGCGGACAGGGCAGAGCAGTTCTTC	TRBD1	TRBV29-1	TRBJ2-1	NA
CASSSAFGLSTDTQYF	TGTGCCAGTAGTTCCGCTTTCGGGCTAAGCACAGATACGCAGTATTTT	NA	TRBV19	TRBJ2-3	NA